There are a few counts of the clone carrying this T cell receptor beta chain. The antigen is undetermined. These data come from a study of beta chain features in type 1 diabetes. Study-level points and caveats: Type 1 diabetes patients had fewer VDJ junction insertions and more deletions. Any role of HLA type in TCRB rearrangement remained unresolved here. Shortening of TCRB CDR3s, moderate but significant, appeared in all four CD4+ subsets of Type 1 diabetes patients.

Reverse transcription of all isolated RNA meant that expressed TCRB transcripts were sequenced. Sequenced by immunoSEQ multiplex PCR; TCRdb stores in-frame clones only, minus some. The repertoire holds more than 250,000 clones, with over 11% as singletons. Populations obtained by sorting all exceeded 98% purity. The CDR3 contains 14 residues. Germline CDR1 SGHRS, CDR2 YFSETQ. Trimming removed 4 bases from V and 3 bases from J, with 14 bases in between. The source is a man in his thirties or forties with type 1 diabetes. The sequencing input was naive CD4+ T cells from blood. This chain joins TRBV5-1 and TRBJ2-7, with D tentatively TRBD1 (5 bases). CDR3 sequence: CASSPPTGIYEQYF. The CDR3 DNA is TGCGCCAGCAGCCCACCCACAGGTATCTACGAGCAGTACTTC.